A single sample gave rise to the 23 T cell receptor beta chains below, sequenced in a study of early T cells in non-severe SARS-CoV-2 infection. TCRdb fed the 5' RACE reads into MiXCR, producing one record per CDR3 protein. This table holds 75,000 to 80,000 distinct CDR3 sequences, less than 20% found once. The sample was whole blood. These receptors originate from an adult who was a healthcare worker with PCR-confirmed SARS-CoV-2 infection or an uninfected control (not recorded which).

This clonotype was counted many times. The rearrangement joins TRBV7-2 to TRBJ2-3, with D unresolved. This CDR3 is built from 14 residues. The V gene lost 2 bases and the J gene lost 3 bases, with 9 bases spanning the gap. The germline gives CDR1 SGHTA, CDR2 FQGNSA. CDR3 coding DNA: TGTGCCAGCAGCTTATTAGGATGGACAGATACGCAGTATTTT. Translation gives CASSLLGWTDTQYF.

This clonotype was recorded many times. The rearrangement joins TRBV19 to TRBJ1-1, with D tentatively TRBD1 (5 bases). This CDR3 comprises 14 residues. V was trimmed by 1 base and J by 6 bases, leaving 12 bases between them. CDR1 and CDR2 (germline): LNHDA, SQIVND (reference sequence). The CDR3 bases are TGTGCCAGTAGTATAGGCCACCGGGGGGCTGAAGCTTTCTTT. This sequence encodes CASSIGHRGAEAFF.

The CDR3 protein is CASSLQRNSNQPQHF. In nucleotides, the CDR3 is TGTGCCAGCAGTTTACAGAGAAATAGCAATCAGCCCCAGCATTTT. The chain combines TRBV27 with TRBJ1-5; D uncertain. In germline, CDR1 is MNHEY, CDR2 SMNVEV (reference sequence). This CDR3 has 15 amino acids. V lost 2 bases to trimming and J lost 0 bases, with 8 bases between them.

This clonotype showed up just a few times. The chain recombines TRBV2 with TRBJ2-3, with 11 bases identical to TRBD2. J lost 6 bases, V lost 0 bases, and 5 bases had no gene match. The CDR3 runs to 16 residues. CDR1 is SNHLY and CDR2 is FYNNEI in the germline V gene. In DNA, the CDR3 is TGTGCCAGCAGTGAAGCGCTAGCGGGGGGCTGGGATACGCAGTATTTT. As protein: CASSEALAGGWDTQYF.

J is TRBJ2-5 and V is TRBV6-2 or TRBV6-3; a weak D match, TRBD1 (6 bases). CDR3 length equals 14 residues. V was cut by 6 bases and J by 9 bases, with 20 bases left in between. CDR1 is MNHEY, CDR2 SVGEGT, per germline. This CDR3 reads CASRLGQTSGSQYF. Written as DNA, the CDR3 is TGTGCCAGCAGGCTGGGACAAACCTCCGGGTCCCAGTACTTC.

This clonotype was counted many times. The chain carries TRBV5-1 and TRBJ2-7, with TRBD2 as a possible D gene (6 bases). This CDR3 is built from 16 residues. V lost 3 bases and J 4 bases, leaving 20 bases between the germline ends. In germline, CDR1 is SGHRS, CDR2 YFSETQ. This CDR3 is CASSSGGAGKPYEQYF. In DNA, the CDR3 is TGCGCCAGCAGCTCCGGCGGGGCGGGGAAACCATACGAGCAGTACTTC.

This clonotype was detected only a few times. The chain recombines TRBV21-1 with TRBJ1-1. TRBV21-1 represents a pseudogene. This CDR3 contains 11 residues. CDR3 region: CAIAENTEAFF. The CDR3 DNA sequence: TGTGCCATAGCGGAGAACACTGAAGCTTTCTTT.

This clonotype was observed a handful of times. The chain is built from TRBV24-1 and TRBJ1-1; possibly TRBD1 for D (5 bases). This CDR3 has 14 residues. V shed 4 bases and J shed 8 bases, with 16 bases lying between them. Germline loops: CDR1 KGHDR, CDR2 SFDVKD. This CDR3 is CATSEPYTGYEAFF. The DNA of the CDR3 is TGTGCCACCAGTGAGCCATATACAGGCTACGAAGCTTTCTTT.

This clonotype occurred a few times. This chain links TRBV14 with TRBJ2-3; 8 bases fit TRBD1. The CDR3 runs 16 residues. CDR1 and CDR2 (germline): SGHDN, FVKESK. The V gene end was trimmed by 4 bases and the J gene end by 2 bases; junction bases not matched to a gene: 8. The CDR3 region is CASSRSRTGNTDTQYF. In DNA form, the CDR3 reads TGTGCCAGCAGCCGCTCCAGGACAGGGAACACAGATACGCAGTATTTT.

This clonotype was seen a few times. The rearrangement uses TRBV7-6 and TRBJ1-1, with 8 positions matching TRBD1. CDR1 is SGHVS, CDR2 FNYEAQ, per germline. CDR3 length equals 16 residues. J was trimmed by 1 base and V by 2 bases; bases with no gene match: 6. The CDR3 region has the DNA TGTGCCAGCAGCTTAAGGGGCGGACAGGGGAACACTGAAGCTTTCTTT. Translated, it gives CASSLRGGQGNTEAFF.

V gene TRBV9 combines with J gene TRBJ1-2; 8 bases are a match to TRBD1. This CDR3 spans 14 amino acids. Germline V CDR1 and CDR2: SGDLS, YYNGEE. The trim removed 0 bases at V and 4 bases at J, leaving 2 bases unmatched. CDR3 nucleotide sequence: TGTGCCAGCAGCGTAGGCGGGACAGGCTATGGCTACACCTTC. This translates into CASSVGGTGYGYTF.

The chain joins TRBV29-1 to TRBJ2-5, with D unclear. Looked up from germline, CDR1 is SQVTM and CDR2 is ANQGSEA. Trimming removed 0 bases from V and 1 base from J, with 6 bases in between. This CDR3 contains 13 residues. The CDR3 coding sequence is TGCAGCGTTGAAGATCTGGCCCAAGAGACCCAGTACTTC. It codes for CSVEDLAQETQYF.

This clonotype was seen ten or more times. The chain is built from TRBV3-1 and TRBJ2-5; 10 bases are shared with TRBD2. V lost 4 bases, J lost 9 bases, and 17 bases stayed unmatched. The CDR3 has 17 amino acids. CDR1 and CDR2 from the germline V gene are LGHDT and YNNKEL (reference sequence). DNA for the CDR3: TGTGCCAGCAGCCCCACCGTACTAGCGGGGCCCACCGCGGCCCAGTACTTC. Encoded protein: CASSPTVLAGPTAAQYF.

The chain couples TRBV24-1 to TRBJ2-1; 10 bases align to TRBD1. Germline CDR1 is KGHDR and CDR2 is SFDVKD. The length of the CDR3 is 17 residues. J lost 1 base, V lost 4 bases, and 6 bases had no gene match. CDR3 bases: TGTGCCACCAGTGAAGATTGGGACAGGGGTTCCTACAATGAGCAGTTCTTC. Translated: CATSEDWDRGSYNEQFF.

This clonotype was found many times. CDR3 sequence (DNA): TGCAGCGCCTTATTTTCGGGGGGAAGATCCGAGCAGTACTTC. Protein: CSALFSGGRSEQYF. This chain joins TRBV29-1 and TRBJ2-7; 7 nucleotides agree with TRBD2. This CDR3 spans 14 amino acids. Germline loops: CDR1 SQVTM, CDR2 ANQGSEA. Trimming cost V 7 bases and J 6 bases; bases outside gene matches: 15.

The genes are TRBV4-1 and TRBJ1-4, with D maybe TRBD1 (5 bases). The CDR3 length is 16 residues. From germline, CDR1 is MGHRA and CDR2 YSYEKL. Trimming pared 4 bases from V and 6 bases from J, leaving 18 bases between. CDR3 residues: CASSPTQGRADEKLFF. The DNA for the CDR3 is TGCGCCAGCAGCCCTACCCAGGGCAGGGCCGATGAAAAACTGTTTTTT.

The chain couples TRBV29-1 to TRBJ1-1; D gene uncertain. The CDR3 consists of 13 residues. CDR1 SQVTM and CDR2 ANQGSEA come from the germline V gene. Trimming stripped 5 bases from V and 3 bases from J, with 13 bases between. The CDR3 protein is CSVWPPGDTEAFF. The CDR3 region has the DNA TGCAGCGTTTGGCCCCCCGGGGACACTGAAGCTTTCTTT.

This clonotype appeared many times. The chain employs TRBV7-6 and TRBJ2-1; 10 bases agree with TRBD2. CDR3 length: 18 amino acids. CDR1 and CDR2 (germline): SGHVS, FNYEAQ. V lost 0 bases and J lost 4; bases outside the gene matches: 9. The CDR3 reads CASSLALLAGEGYNEQFF. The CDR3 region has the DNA TGTGCCAGCAGCTTAGCGCTGCTAGCGGGAGAGGGGTACAATGAGCAGTTCTTC.

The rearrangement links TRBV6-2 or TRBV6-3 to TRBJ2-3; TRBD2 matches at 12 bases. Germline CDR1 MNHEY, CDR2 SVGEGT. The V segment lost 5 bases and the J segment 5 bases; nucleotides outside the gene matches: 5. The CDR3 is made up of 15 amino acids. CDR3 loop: CASSATSGSVDTQYF. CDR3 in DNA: TGTGCCAGCAGTGCGACTAGCGGGAGTGTAGATACGCAGTATTTT.

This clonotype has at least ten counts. This CDR3 is CASSILSGGSQPQHF. DNA for the CDR3: TGTGCCAGTAGTATCTTGTCAGGGGGTAGTCAGCCCCAGCATTTT. The chain is built from TRBV19 and TRBJ1-5; TRBD1 matches at 7 bases. The CDR3 covers 15 residues. J gave up 6 bases and V 3 bases, and 8 bases lay outside the gene matches. Germline CDR1 is LNHDA and CDR2 is SQIVND (reference sequence).

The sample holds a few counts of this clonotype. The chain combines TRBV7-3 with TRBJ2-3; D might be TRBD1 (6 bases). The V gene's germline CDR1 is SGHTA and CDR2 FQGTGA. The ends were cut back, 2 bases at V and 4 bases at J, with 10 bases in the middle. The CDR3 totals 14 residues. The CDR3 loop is CASSLFSGADTQYF. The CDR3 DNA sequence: TGTGCCAGCAGCTTATTTTCAGGGGCAGATACGCAGTATTTT.

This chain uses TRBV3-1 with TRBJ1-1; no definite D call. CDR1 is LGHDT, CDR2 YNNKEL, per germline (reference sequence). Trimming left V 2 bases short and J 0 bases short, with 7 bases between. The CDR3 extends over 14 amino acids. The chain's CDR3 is CASSQSQLNTEAFF. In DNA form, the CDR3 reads TGTGCCAGCAGCCAATCCCAGTTGAACACTGAAGCTTTCTTT.

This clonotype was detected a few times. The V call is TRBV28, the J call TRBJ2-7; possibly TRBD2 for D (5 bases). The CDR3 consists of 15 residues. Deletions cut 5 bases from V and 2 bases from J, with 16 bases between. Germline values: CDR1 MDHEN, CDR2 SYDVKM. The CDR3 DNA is TGTGCCAGCAGTGCCCAAAGCCCGGGGACCTACGAGCAGTACTTC. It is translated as CASSAQSPGTYEQYF.